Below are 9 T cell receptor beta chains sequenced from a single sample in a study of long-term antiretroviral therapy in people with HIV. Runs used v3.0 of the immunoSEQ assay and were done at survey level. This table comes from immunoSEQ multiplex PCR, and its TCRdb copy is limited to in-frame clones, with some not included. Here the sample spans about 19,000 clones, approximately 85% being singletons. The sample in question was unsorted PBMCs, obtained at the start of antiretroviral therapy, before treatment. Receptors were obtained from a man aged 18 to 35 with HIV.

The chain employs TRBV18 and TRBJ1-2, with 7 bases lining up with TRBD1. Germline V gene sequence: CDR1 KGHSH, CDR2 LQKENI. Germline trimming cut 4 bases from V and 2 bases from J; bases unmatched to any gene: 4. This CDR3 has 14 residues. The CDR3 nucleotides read TGTGCCAGCTCACTGGAAGGGGGCAACTATGGCTACACCTTC. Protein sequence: CASSLEGGNYGYTF.

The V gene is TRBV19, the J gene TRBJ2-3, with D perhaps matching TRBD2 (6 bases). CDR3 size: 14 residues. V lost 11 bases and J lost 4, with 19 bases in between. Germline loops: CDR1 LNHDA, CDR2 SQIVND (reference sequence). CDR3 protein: CASTGGKEADTQYF. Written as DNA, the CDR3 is TGTGCCTCCACGGGCGGGAAGGAAGCAGATACGCAGTATTTT. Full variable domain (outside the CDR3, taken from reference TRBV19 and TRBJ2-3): DGGITQSPKYLFRKEGQNVTLSCEQNLNHDAMYWYRQDPGQGLRLIYYSQIVNDFQKGDIAEGYSVSREKKESFPLTVTSAQKNPTAFYLCASTGGKEADTQYFGPGTRLTVL.

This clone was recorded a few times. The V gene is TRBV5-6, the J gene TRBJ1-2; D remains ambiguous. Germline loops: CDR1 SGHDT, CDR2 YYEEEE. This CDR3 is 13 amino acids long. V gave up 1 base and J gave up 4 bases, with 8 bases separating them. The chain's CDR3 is CASSLPNAYGYTF. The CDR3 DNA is TGTGCCAGCAGCTTGCCGAATGCCTATGGCTACACCTTC.

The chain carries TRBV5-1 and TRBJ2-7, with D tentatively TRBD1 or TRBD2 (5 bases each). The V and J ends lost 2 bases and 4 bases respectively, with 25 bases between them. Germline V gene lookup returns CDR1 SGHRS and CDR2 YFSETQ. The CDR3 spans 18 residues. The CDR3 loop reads CASSFLVFWDPTGYEQYF. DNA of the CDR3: TGCGCCAGCAGCTTCTTAGTCTTCTGGGACCCGACTGGGTACGAGCAGTACTTC.

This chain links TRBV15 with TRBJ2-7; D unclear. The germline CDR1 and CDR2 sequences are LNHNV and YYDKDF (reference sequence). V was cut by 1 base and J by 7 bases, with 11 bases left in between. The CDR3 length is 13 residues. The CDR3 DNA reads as TGTGCCACCAGCAGAGGTCCCTCGGGTGAGCAGTACTTC. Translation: CATSRGPSGEQYF. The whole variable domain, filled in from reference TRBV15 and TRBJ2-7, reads DAMVIQNPRYQVTQFGKPVTLSCSQTLNHNVMYWYQQKSSQAPKLLFHYYDKDFNNEADTPDNFQSRRPNTSFCFLDIRSPGLGDTAMYLCATSRGPSGEQYFGPGTRLTVT.

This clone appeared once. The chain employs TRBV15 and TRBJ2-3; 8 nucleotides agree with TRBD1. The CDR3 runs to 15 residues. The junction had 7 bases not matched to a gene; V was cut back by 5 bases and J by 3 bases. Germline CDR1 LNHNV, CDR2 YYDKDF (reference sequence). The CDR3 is CATSARNRGTDTQYF. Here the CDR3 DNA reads TGTGCCACCAGCGCCAGGAACAGGGGGACAGATACGCAGTATTTT.

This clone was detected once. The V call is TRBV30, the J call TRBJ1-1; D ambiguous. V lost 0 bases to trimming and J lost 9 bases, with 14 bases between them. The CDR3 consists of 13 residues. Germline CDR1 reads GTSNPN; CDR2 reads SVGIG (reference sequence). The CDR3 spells CAWSVTAAIQAFF. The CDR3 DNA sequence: TGTGCCTGGAGTGTCACAGCCGCGATTCAAGCTTTCTTT.

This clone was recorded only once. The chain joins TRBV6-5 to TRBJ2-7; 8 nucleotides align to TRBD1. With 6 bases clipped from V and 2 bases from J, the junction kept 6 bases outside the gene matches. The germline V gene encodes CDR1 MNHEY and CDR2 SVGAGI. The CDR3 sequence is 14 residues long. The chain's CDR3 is CASSPLQGAYEQYF. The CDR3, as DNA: TGTGCCAGCAGCCCCCTACAGGGGGCCTACGAGCAGTACTTC.

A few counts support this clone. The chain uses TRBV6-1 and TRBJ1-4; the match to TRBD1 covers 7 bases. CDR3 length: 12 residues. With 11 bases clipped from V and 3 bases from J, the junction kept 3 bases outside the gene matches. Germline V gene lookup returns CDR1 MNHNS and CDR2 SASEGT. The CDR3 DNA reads TGTGCCTCCACAGGGGCTAATGAAAAACTGTTTTTT. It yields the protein CASTGANEKLFF.